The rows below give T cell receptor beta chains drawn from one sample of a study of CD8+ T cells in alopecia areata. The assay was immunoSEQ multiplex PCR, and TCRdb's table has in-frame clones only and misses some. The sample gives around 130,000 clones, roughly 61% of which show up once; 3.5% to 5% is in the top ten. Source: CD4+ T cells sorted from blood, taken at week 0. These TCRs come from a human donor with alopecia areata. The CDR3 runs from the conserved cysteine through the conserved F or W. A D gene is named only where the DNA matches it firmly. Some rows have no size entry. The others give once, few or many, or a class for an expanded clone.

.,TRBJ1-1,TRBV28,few,TGTGCCAGCAGTCCTGGGGGCGGGAACACTGAAGCTTTCTTT,CASSPGGGNTEAFF
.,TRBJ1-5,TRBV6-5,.,TGTGCCAGCAGCCCCCTGCAGGGGCTCAATCAGCCCCAGCATTTT,CASSPLQGLNQPQHF
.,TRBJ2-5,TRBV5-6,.,TGTGCCAGCAGCTTGGCCTGGGTGGGACAAGAGACCCAGTACTTC,CASSLAWVGQETQYF
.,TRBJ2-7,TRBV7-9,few,TGTGCCAGCAGCTTAAGTACTAGCTACGAGCAGTACTTC,CASSLSTSYEQYF
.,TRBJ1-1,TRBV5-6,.,TGTGCCAGCAGCTTGGTACGAGATCTGGTTTTCTTT,CASSLVRDLVFF
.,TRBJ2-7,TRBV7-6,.,TGTGCCAGCAGCAGAGAAATTACGGGCGAGCAGTACTTC,CASSREITGEQYF
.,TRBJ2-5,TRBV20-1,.,TGCAGTGCTAGTTCAAAAGAGACCCAGTACTTC,CSASSKETQYF
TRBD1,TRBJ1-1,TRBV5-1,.,TGCGCCAGCAGCTTGGTGGGACAGGGGATGGGTGAAGCTTTCTTT,CASSLVGQGMGEAFF
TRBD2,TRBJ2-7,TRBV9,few,TGTGCCAGCAGCGTAGAATCCAGCGGGGCCTACGAGCAGTACTTC,CASSVESSGAYEQYF
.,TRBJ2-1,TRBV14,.,TGTGCCAGCAGCCAAGTGGGGTGGGGGGACGGTAACCCCAATGAGCAGTTCTTC,CASSQVGWGDGNPNEQFF
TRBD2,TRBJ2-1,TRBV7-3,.,TGTGCCAGCAGCCTTAGCGGGCCAAGCTCCTACAATGAGCAGTTCTTC,CASSLSGPSSYNEQFF
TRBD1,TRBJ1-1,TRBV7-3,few,TGTGCCAGCAGCCGGGACAGGGCTTCGGGTGAAGCTTTCTTT,CASSRDRASGEAFF
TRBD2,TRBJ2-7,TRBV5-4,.,TGTGCCAGCAGCCGAGGACTAGCCTACGAGCAGTACTTC,CASSRGLAYEQYF
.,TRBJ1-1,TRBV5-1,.,TGCGCCAGCAGCGCGCAATGGGACGGGAACACTGAAGCTTTCTTT,CASSAQWDGNTEAFF
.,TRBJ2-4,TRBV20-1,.,TGCAGTGCTAGGGTCAAAAACATTCAGTACTTC,CSARVKNIQYF
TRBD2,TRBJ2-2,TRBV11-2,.,TGTGCCAGCAGCTACGGGACTAGCGGGAATGCCGGGGAGCTGTTTTTT,CASSYGTSGNAGELFF
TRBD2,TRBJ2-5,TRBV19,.,TGTGCCAGTAGTATAATTGGTAGCGGGAGGTACCAAGAGACCCAGTACTTC,CASSIIGSGRYQETQYF
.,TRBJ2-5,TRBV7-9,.,TGTGCCAGCGTCCAGGGTAACCAAGAGACCCAGTACTTC,CASVQGNQETQYF
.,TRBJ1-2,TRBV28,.,TGTGCCAGCAGCCGAAGTTATGGCTACACCTTC,CASSRSYGYTF
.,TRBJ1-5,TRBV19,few,TGTGCCAGTAGTTTCCGCACATATGGCAATCAGCCCCAGCATTTT,CASSFRTYGNQPQHF
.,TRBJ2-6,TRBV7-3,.,TGTGCCAGCAGCTTAATGACAGACTCTGGGGCCAACGTCCTGACTTTC,CASSLMTDSGANVLTF
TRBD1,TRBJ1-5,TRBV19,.,TGTGCCAGTAGTTCAGACAGGGCGCAGCCCCAGCATTTT,CASSSDRAQPQHF
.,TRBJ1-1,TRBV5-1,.,TGCGCCAGCAGCAGGGACGCAGTGAACACTGAAGCTTTCTTT,CASSRDAVNTEAFF
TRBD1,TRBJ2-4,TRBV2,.,TGTGCCAGCAGTGACGGCCTACAGGGGAACATTCAGTACTTC,CASSDGLQGNIQYF
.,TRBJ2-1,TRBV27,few,TGTGTGACAGCCCCGGGGGGCCATGGCAATGAGCAGTTCTTC,CVTAPGGHGNEQFF
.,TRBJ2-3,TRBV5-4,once,TGTGCCAGCAGCTTGGTGTCAGCAGATACGCAGTATTTT,CASSLVSADTQYF
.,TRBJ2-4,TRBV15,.,TGTGCCACCAGCAGAGATCTTCGGGAACCCAAAAACATTCAGTACTTC,CATSRDLREPKNIQYF
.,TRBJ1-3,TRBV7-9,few,TGTGCCAGCAGCCCCGAGGGACGGCTTTCTGGAAACACCATATATTTT,CASSPEGRLSGNTIYF
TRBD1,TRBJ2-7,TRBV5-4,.,TGTGCCAGCGGGACTCAGGGGGCAAAGTTCTACGAGCAGTACTTC,CASGTQGAKFYEQYF
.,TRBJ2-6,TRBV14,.,TGTGCCAGCAGCCAAGATCCAGGAATGGCCAACGTCCTGACTTTC,CASSQDPGMANVLTF
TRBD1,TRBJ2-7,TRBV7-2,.,TGTGCCAGCAGCCTAGGGACAGGGGGGTTCTACGAGCAGTACTTC,CASSLGTGGFYEQYF
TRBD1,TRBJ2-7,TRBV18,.,TGTGCCAGCTCACCACGGACAGGGGACGAGCAGTACTTC,CASSPRTGDEQYF
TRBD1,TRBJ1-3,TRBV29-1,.,TGCAGCGCAGACAGGGTTGGAAACACCATATATTTT,CSADRVGNTIYF
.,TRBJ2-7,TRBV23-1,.,TGCGCCAGCAGTCAATTTGGAGCAGGTGGGTCGTCGACCTACGAGCAGTACTTC,CASSQFGAGGSSTYEQYF
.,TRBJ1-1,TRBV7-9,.,TGTGCCAGCAGCTTAGTACAGGGTGGGACTGAAGCTTTCTTT,CASSLVQGGTEAFF
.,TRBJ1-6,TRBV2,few,TGTGCCAGCAGTTGGAGTCAGGGGAATTCACCCCTCCACTTT,CASSWSQGNSPLHF
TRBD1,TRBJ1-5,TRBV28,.,TGTGCCAGCAGTTTTTCAGGGACAGGGAGACAGCCCCAGCATTTT,CASSFSGTGRQPQHF
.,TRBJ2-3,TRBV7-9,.,TGTGCCAGCAGCCAACAGCGGAGCTCCACAGATACGCAGTATTTT,CASSQQRSSTDTQYF
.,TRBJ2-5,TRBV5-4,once,TGTGCCAGCAGCGGAGATCAGGGGTCCCAAGAGACCCAGTACTTC,CASSGDQGSQETQYF